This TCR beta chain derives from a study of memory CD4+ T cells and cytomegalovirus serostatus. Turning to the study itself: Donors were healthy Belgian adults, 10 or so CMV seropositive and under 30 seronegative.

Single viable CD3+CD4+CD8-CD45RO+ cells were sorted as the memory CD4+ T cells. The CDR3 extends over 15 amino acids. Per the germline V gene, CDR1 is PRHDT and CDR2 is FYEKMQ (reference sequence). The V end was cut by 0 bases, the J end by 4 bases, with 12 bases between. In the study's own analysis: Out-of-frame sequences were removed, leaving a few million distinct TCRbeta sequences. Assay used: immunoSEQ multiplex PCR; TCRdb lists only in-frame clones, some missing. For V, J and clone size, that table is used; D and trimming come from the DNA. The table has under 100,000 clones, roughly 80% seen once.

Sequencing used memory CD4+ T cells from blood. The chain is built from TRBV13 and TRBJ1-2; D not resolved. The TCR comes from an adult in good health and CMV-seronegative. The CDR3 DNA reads TGTGCCAGCAGCTTAGGGGGAACGGTCGGCTATGGCTACACCTTC. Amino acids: CASSLGGTVGYGYTF.